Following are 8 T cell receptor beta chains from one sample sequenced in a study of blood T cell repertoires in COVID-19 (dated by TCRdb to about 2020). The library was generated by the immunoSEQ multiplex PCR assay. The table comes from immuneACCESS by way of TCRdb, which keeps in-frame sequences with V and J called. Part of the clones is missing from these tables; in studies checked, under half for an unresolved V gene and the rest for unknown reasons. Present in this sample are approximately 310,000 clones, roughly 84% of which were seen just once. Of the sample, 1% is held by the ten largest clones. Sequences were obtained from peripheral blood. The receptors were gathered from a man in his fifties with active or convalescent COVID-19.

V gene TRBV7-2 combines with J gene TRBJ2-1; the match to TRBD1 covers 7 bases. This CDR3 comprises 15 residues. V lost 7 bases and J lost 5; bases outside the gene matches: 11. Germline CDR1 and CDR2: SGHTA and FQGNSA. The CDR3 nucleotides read TGTGCCAGCACCCCCCCCGGGACAGCCCACAATGAGCAGTTCTTC. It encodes CASTPPGTAHNEQFF.

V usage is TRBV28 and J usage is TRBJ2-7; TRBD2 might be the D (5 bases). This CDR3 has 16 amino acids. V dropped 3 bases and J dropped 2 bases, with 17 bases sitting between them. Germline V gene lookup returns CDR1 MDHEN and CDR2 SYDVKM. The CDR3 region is CASSFMTRVLTYEQYF. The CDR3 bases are TGTGCCAGCAGTTTCATGACGCGGGTTCTTACCTACGAGCAGTACTTC. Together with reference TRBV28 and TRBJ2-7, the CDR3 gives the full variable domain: DVKVTQSSRYLVKRTGEKVFLECVQDMDHENMFWYRQDPGLGLRLIYFSYDVKMKEKGDIPEGYSVSREKKERFSLILESASTNQTSMYLCASSFMTRVLTYEQYFGPGTRLTVT.

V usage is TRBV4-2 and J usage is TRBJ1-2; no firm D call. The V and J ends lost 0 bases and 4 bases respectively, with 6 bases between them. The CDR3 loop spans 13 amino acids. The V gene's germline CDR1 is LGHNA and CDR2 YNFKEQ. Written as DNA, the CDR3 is TGTGCCAGCAGCCAAGATGAGGTCTATGGCTACACCTTC. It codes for CASSQDEVYGYTF.

CDR3 DNA: TGTGCCAGCAGTAAGGACAGGGGCGGCGGGGAGCTGTTTTTT. Translating gives CASSKDRGGGELFF. The chain combines TRBV2 with TRBJ2-2, with 9 bases lining up with TRBD1. The V and J ends lost 5 bases and 7 bases, in that order; junction bases with no gene match: 5. The germline V gene has CDR1 SNHLY and CDR2 FYNNEI. The CDR3 extends over 14 amino acids.

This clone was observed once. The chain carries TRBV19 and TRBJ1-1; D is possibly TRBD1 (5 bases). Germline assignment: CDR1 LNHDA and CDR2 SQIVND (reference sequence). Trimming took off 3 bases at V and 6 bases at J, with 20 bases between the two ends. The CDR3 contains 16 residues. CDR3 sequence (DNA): TGTGCCAGTAGTATCACGACAGCGGGTCCTAGCGCTGAAGCTTTCTTT. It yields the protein CASSITTAGPSAEAFF. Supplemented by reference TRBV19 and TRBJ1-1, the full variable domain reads DGGITQSPKYLFRKEGQNVTLSCEQNLNHDAMYWYRQDPGQGLRLIYYSQIVNDFQKGDIAEGYSVSREKKESFPLTVTSAQKNPTAFYLCASSITTAGPSAEAFFGQGTRLTVV.

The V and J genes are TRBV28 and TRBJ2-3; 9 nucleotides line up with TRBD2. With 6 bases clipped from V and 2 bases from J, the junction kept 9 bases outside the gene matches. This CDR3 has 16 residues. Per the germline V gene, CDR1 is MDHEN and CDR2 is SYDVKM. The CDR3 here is CASSVTGTSPTDTQYF. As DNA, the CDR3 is TGTGCCAGCAGCGTGACCGGGACTAGCCCCACAGATACGCAGTATTTT. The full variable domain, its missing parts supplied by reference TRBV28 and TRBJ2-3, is DVKVTQSSRYLVKRTGEKVFLECVQDMDHENMFWYRQDPGLGLRLIYFSYDVKMKEKGDIPEGYSVSREKKERFSLILESASTNQTSMYLCASSVTGTSPTDTQYFGPGTRLTVL.

The CDR3 loop is CASSHRRQGGYGYTF. In DNA form, the CDR3 reads TGTGCCAGCAGCCATAGACGACAGGGGGGGTATGGCTACACCTTC. The chain links TRBV7-8 to TRBJ1-2, with 9 nucleotides matching TRBD1. The CDR3 is made up of 15 amino acids. Germline V gene lookup returns CDR1 SGHVS and CDR2 FQNEAQ. V shed 5 bases and J 5 bases; nucleotides not matched to a gene: 9.

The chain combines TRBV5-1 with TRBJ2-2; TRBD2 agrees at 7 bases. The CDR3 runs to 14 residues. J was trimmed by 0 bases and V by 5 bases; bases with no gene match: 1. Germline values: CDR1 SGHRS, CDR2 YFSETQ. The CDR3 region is CASSGTTNTGELFF. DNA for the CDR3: TGCGCCAGCAGTGGGACTACGAACACCGGGGAGCTGTTTTTT.